These 21 T cell receptor beta chains share one sample of origin, sequenced in a study of OX40 agonist ivuxolimab in advanced cancers. The repertoire was sequenced with immunoSEQ multiplex PCR; TCRdb's copy has only in-frame clones and lacks some. Among about 80,000 clones listed, 80% to 90% were seen once. The input for sequencing was CD4+ or CD8+ T cells sorted from blood, taken in a trial of the OX40 agonist ivuxolimab. Every receptor here comes from an adult with an advanced solid tumor such as melanoma, head and neck, liver or kidney cancer.

J is TRBJ1-5 and V is TRBV6-1; D is unclear. Germline values: CDR1 MNHNS, CDR2 SASEGT. The CDR3 loop spans 14 amino acids. Deletions cut 2 bases from V and 0 bases from J, with 5 bases between. CDR3 DNA sequence: TGTGCCAGCAGTGAAAGATATAGCAATCAGCCCCAGCATTTT. It is translated as CASSERYSNQPQHF.

This sequence joins TRBV7-6 and TRBJ1-6; 7 bases are shared with TRBD1. This CDR3 is built from 15 residues. V lost 5 bases, J lost 1 base, and 2 bases stayed unmatched. Looked up from germline, CDR1 is SGHVS and CDR2 is FNYEAQ. This CDR3 is CASSARGSYNSPLHF. As DNA, the CDR3 is TGTGCCAGCAGCGCCAGGGGGTCCTATAATTCACCCCTCCACTTT.

Only one count was recorded for this clone. The rearrangement uses TRBV6-6 and TRBJ2-6; D perhaps matches TRBD2 (6 bases). Germline CDR1 is MNHNY and CDR2 is SVGAGI (reference sequence). The CDR3 extends over 16 amino acids. Trimming took off 0 bases at V and 4 bases at J, with 10 bases between the two ends. The CDR3 spells CASSYSGGKGANVLTF. In DNA form, the CDR3 reads TGTGCCAGCAGTTACTCGGGGGGAAAGGGGGCCAACGTCCTGACTTTC.

V is TRBV21-1 and J is TRBJ2-5; the DNA was not compared with TRBD2, the D call given in the table. TRBV21-1 is marked as a pseudogene. The CDR3 has 18 residues. The CDR3 region has the DNA TGTGCCAGCGAGGTTTCTTCTAGACTAGCGGGGGGTAGAGAGACCCAGTACTTC. It encodes CASEVSSRLAGGRETQYF.

This chain links TRBV19 with TRBJ1-2; D is possibly TRBD1 (6 bases). The V end lost 4 bases, the J end lost 6 bases, and 15 bases lay between the germline ends. Germline lookup yields CDR1 LNHDA and CDR2 SQIVND (reference sequence). The CDR3 length is 14 residues. CDR3 in amino acids: CASSTSTGMDGYTF. The CDR3 DNA follows: TGTGCCAGTAGTACGTCCACAGGGATGGATGGCTACACCTTC. Full variable domain (missing parts from reference TRBV19 and TRBJ1-2): DGGITQSPKYLFRKEGQNVTLSCEQNLNHDAMYWYRQDPGQGLRLIYYSQIVNDFQKGDIAEGYSVSREKKESFPLTVTSAQKNPTAFYLCASSTSTGMDGYTFGSGTRLTVV.

The chain uses TRBV4-2 and TRBJ2-7, with 10 bases identical to TRBD1. The germline gives CDR1 LGHNA, CDR2 YNFKEQ. The junction had 5 bases not matched to a gene; V was cut back by 3 bases and J by 3 bases. This CDR3 region has 15 residues. The CDR3: CASSHATGGDYEQYF. CDR3 nucleotide sequence: TGTGCCAGCAGCCACGCGACAGGGGGCGACTACGAGCAGTACTTC.

The V gene is TRBV4-3, the J gene TRBJ2-7; TRBD1 might be the D (6 bases). V gave up 4 bases and J gave up 0 bases, with 13 bases separating them. Germline CDR1 reads LGHNA; CDR2 reads YSLEER. The CDR3 spans 15 residues. In DNA, the CDR3 is TGCGCCAGCAGCCTAAGGGACACACCCTCCTACGAGCAGTACTTC. Translation: CASSLRDTPSYEQYF.

V and J are TRBV6-9 and TRBJ2-7, with 7 bases aligning to TRBD1. Germline V gene lookup returns CDR1 MNHGY and CDR2 SVAAGI. The length of the CDR3 is 14 residues. Unmatched junction bases numbered 5, after V lost 6 bases and J lost 0 bases. CDR3 coding DNA: TGTGCCAGCAGCAAAAGGGACAGCTCCTACGAGCAGTACTTC. This codes for CASSKRDSSYEQYF.

This chain joins TRBV7-6 and TRBJ2-3; TRBD2 agrees at 11 bases. The V segment lost 0 bases and the J segment 3 bases; nucleotides outside the gene matches: 11. This CDR3 region has 19 residues. The germline V gene encodes CDR1 SGHVS and CDR2 FNYEAQ. CDR3 nucleotide sequence: TGTGCCAGCAGCTTAGCGCGAATTAGCGGGAGGGCCCGGACAGATACGCAGTATTTT. It translates to CASSLARISGRARTDTQYF.

The J gene is TRBJ2-3, the V gene TRBV19, with D unclear. CDR3 size: 13 residues. In germline, CDR1 is LNHDA, CDR2 SQIVND (reference sequence). V lost 1 base, J lost 1 base, and 3 bases lay in between. Written as DNA, the CDR3 is TGTGCCAGTAGTATAGGGGGCACAGATACGCAGTATTTT. It specifies CASSIGGTDTQYF.

The chain uses TRBV21-1 and TRBJ2-7; the table's D call TRBD2 went unverified against the DNA. TRBV21-1 is noted as a pseudogene. The CDR3 runs to 14 residues. The CDR3 sequence is CASSKEGDSYEQYF. Written as DNA, the CDR3 is TGTGCCAGCAGCAAGGAGGGAGACTCCTACGAGCAGTACTTC.

The J gene is TRBJ1-1, the V gene TRBV4-2; D may be TRBD1 (6 bases). Germline values: CDR1 LGHNA, CDR2 YNFKEQ. The V end was cut by 1 base, the J end by 7 bases, with 16 bases between. The CDR3 totals 15 residues. The CDR3 spells CASSQVGGDIVEAFF. As DNA, the CDR3 is TGTGCCAGCAGCCAAGTTGGGGGCGACATCGTTGAAGCTTTCTTT.

This clone came up a few times. The chain links TRBV7-9 to TRBJ1-4, with D unclear. Germline V gene lookup returns CDR1 SEHNR and CDR2 FQNEAQ (reference sequence). The CDR3 sequence is 12 residues long. V was cut by 4 bases and J by 8 bases, with 8 bases left in between. The CDR3 nucleotides read TGTGCCAGCAGCTCTACCCAGGAAAAACTGTTTTTT. Translated, it gives CASSSTQEKLFF. Supplemented by reference TRBV7-9 and TRBJ1-4, the full variable domain reads DTGVSQNPRHKITKRGQNVTFRCDPISEHNRLYWYRQTLGQGPEFLTYFQNEAQLEKSRLLSDRFSAERPKGSFSTLEIQRTEQGDSAMYLCASSSTQEKLFFGSGTQLSVL.

The V call is TRBV4-3, the J call TRBJ2-7; TRBD1 aligns across 8 bases. The ends lost 4 bases at V and 0 bases at J; junction bases unmatched: 8. The CDR3 is 16 residues long. CDR1 is LGHNA and CDR2 is YSLEER in the germline V gene. CDR3 protein: CASSPWTGISSYEQYF. CDR3 in DNA: TGCGCCAGCAGCCCTTGGACAGGGATTAGCTCCTACGAGCAGTACTTC.

The rearrangement joins TRBV14 to TRBJ1-3; D unresolved. CDR3 length: 13 residues. Trimming stripped 2 bases from V and 0 bases from J, with 2 bases between. CDR1 is SGHDN and CDR2 is FVKESK in the germline V gene. The CDR3 DNA follows: TGTGCCAGCAGCCAACACTCTGGAAACACCATATATTTT. It specifies CASSQHSGNTIYF.

V is TRBV27 and J is TRBJ1-4; no definite D call. With 6 bases removed from V and 0 bases from J, the gap between germline ends came to 11 bases. This CDR3 has 15 amino acids. Germline V gene sequence: CDR1 MNHEY, CDR2 SMNVEV (reference sequence). The CDR3 region is CASSSWGTTNEKLFF. CDR3 DNA: TGTGCCAGCAGCTCATGGGGAACAACTAATGAAAAACTGTTTTTT.

On this clone: One end of the junction does not line up with germline, which may come from a read error. V usage is TRBV6-6 and J usage is TRBJ1-3, with unresolved D. The germline V gene encodes CDR1 MNHNY and CDR2 SVGAGI (reference sequence). The CDR3 consists of 12 residues. The DNA for the CDR3 is TGTACCAGCAAGGGTACGGGAAACACCATATATTTT. Translated, it gives CTSKGTGNTIYF.

The table lists this clone with a count of one. This chain links TRBV7-9 with TRBJ2-1; perhaps TRBD2 as D (6 bases). The V gene lost 3 bases and the J gene lost 5 bases, with 14 bases spanning the gap. The CDR3 contains 15 residues. In germline, CDR1 is SEHNR, CDR2 FQNEAQ (reference sequence). CDR3 nucleotide sequence: TGTGCCAGCAGCTTGTTTTCTTGGGGGGACAATGAGCAGTTCTTC. This gives the protein CASSLFSWGDNEQFF.

The chain combines TRBV15 with TRBJ1-4; D gene uncertain. The V gene lost 0 bases and the J gene lost 5 bases, with 13 bases spanning the gap. CDR1 and CDR2 from the germline V gene are LNHNV and YYDKDF (reference sequence). This CDR3 spans 16 amino acids. The CDR3 loop is CATSRDRPTRNEKLFF. Here the CDR3 DNA reads TGTGCCACCAGCAGAGATCGTCCAACCAGAAATGAAAAACTGTTTTTT.

The chain is built from TRBV25-1 and TRBJ2-2, with D possibly TRBD1 on 6 matching bases. The CDR3 consists of 13 residues. CDR1 MGHDK and CDR2 SYGVNS come from the germline V gene. Trimming stripped 7 bases from V and 6 bases from J, with 12 bases between. In DNA, the CDR3 is TGTGCCAGCAAGGGGCCAGGGGCCGGGGAGCTGTTTTTT. It yields the protein CASKGPGAGELFF.

The CDR3 nucleotides read TGCAGCGGCAACAGGGGGCAAAGAGATACGCAGTATTTT. It translates to CSGNRGQRDTQYF. The rearrangement uses TRBV29-1 and TRBJ2-3; 9 bases fit TRBD1. This CDR3 is built from 13 residues. Germline lookup yields CDR1 SQVTM and CDR2 ANQGSEA. The junction had 7 bases not matched to a gene; V was cut back by 7 bases and J by 5 bases.